A selection of T cell receptor beta chains follows, all from one sample in a study of long-term antiretroviral therapy in people with HIV. Only in-frame clones appear in the TCRdb table, and some are missing; sequencing was by immunoSEQ multiplex PCR. Altogether about 15,000 clones are present, about nine tenths being singletons, with the ten largest covering 13%. The material sequenced was unsorted PBMCs, taken 0.6 years after starting antiretroviral therapy. Receptors were obtained from a woman aged 40 to 50 with HIV. CDR3s include the opening cysteine and the closing phenylalanine or tryptophan. Fields, in order: clone size, D gene, V gene, J gene, CDR3 protein, CDR3 DNA. The D gene is left open where the match is weak. The size field is filled for only some rows; it gives once, few, many or a size class.

once	-	TRBV7-9	TRBJ1-1	CASSFPDRGKAFF	TGTGCCAGCAGCTTTCCCGACCGAGGAAAAGCTTTCTTT
-	-	TRBV10-1	TRBJ2-6	CASPGVRGLRSGANVLTF	TGCGCCAGCCCTGGGGTGAGAGGGCTCAGGTCTGGGGCCAACGTCCTGACTTTC
-	-	TRBV12-5	TRBJ1-2	CASGLVPGWGTNYGYTF	TGTGCTAGTGGTTTGGTACCGGGATGGGGTACTAACTATGGCTACACCTTC
-	-	TRBV2	TRBJ2-2	CASSGQASTGELFF	TGTGCCAGCAGTGGACAGGCCAGCACCGGGGAGCTGTTTTTT
-	TRBD1	TRBV5-1	TRBJ2-7	CASTRTGTGANLQYF	TGCGCCAGCACTCGAACCGGGACAGGGGCCAATCTTCAGTACTTC
-	-	TRBV7-9	TRBJ1-1	CASSPEATEAFF	TGTGCCAGCAGCCCGGAAGCTACTGAAGCTTTCTTT
-	TRBD2	TRBV27	TRBJ2-1	CASSLPRLAGSYNEQFF	TGTGCCAGCAGTTTACCCCGACTAGCGGGGTCGTACAATGAGCAGTTCTTC
-	-	TRBV5-1	TRBJ2-5	CASSLGAAEETQYF	TGCGCCAGCAGCTTGGGCGCAGCCGAAGAGACCCAGTACTTC
-	TRBD1	TRBV4-3	TRBJ2-4	CASSQDFGRDSLFKNIQYF	TGCGCCAGCAGCCAAGATTTTGGCCGGGACAGCCTATTCAAAAACATTCAGTACTTC
-	TRBD1	TRBV30	TRBJ1-2	CAWHAGTGPTGGYTF	TGTGCCTGGCACGCCGGGACAGGGCCCACTGGAGGCTACACCTTC
-	TRBD1	TRBV2	TRBJ1-6	CASRNRDSSYNSPLHF	TGTGCCAGCAGGAACCGGGACAGCTCCTATAATTCACCCCTCCACTTT
-	-	TRBV5-4	TRBJ2-5	CASSPPGLPTQYF	TGTGCCAGCAGCCCCCCGGGACTTCCGACCCAGTACTTC
-	-	TRBV7-9	TRBJ2-7	CASSFGTVTYEQYF	TGTGCCAGCAGCTTCGGGACGGTGACCTACGAGCAGTACTTC
-	TRBD1	TRBV4-2	TRBJ1-5	CASSQGVKGQGLNQPQHF	TGTGCCAGCAGCCAAGGGGTAAAGGGACAGGGGCTCAATCAGCCCCAGCATTTT
few	-	TRBV4-3	TRBJ2-1	CASSQDFVASEQFF	TGCGCCAGCAGCCAAGATTTCGTAGCAAGCGAGCAGTTCTTC
-	TRBD1	TRBV19	TRBJ1-2	CASSRAGTGGGSYGYTF	TGTGCCAGTAGTAGGGCCGGGACAGGGGGAGGTAGCTATGGCTACACCTTC
-	-	TRBV19	TRBJ2-1	CASTTPGSYNEQFF	TGTGCCAGTACCACGCCGGGTTCCTACAATGAGCAGTTCTTC
-	-	TRBV18	TRBJ1-4	CASSPNPPGDEKLFF	TGTGCCAGCTCACCAAATCCGCCAGGGGACGAAAAACTGTTTTTT
-	-	TRBV25-1	TRBJ1-1	CATRRAGNTEAFF	TGTGCCACCCGTCGGGCAGGGAACACTGAAGCTTTCTTT
-	-	TRBV19	TRBJ1-1	CASSIQRDTEAFF	TGTGCCAGTAGTATACAGAGAGACACTGAAGCTTTCTTT
-	-	TRBV19	TRBJ1-2	CASSIDRPPGGDGYTF	TGTGCCAGTAGTATAGATCGACCCCCCGGGGGCGATGGCTACACCTTC
once	TRBD1	TRBV4-3	TRBJ2-7	CASSQEAAGQGWGEQYF	TGCGCCAGCAGCCAAGAGGCGGCGGGACAGGGATGGGGCGAGCAGTACTTC
-	TRBD2	TRBV2	TRBJ2-5	CATGLAGGVQETQYF	TGTGCCACAGGACTAGCGGGGGGAGTCCAAGAGACCCAGTACTTC